A single sample is the source of the 31 T cell receptor beta chains below, sequenced in a study of control samples from healthy donors and cancer patients. Sequenced by immunoSEQ multiplex PCR; TCRdb stores in-frame clones only, minus some. The profile shows 60,000 to 65,000 clones, over 75% of them singletons. Sequenced input: blood. These receptors were collected from a man in his forties in good health.

This clone was recorded a few times. The rearrangement uses TRBV9 and TRBJ2-6; TRBD1 matches 8 bases. The length of the CDR3 is 18 residues. CDR1 and CDR2 (germline): SGDLS, YYNGEE. The trim removed 2 bases at V and 4 bases at J, leaving 11 bases unmatched. CDR3 amino acids: CASSVTPGQGDGANVLTF. DNA of the CDR3: TGTGCCAGCAGCGTCACCCCCGGACAGGGTGACGGGGCCAACGTCCTGACTTTC.

V gene TRBV10-3 combines with J gene TRBJ2-1, with no clear D. The CDR3 spans 11 residues. V lost 2 bases, J lost 9 bases, and 5 bases lay in between. Germline V gene data show CDR1 as ENHRY and CDR2 as SYGVKD. CDR3 sequence: CAISEGGEQFF. CDR3 DNA sequence: TGTGCCATCAGTGAGGGTGGTGAGCAGTTCTTC.

V usage is TRBV7-2 and J usage is TRBJ1-5; tentative D call: TRBD1 (6 bases). Germline CDR1 reads SGHTA; CDR2 reads FQGNSA. The CDR3 is 17 residues long. The V end lost 1 base, the J end lost 0 bases, and 13 bases lay between the germline ends. The CDR3 protein is CASSLVGGQFSNQPQHF. CDR3 nucleotide sequence: TGTGCCAGCAGCTTAGTAGGTGGACAGTTTAGCAATCAGCCCCAGCATTTT.

The V gene is TRBV30, the J gene TRBJ2-3; 10 bases are a match to TRBD2. Germline CDR1 and CDR2: GTSNPN and SVGIG (reference sequence). J lost 6 bases, V lost 0 bases, and 9 bases had no gene match. The CDR3 totals 16 residues. CDR3 DNA sequence: TGTGCCTGGAGTGTACGGGGTAGCGGGGGGCAGGATACGCAGTATTTT. Translating gives CAWSVRGSGGQDTQYF.

The V call is TRBV7-9, the J call TRBJ1-5, with 8 bases lining up with TRBD1. The CDR3 covers 18 residues. Germline V gives CDR1 SEHNR, CDR2 FQNEAQ (reference sequence). With V trimmed by 1 base and J by 3 bases, 11 bases remained unmatched. CDR3 loop: CASSLVGQGASNNQPQHF. CDR3 coding DNA: TGTGCCAGCAGCTTAGTAGGCCAGGGGGCATCTAACAATCAGCCCCAGCATTTT.

The CDR3 here is CAWSEGTGPYEQYF. Written as DNA, the CDR3 is TGTGCCTGGAGTGAAGGGACAGGGCCCTACGAGCAGTACTTC. V usage is TRBV30 and J usage is TRBJ2-7; TRBD1 aligns across 9 bases. The CDR3 has 14 amino acids. The germline V gene has CDR1 GTSNPN and CDR2 SVGIG (reference sequence). Unmatched junction bases numbered 3, after V lost 1 base and J lost 2 bases.

The rearrangement links TRBV28 to TRBJ1-5, with D tentatively TRBD1 (6 bases). Deletions cut 1 base from V and 1 base from J, with 11 bases between. The CDR3 extends over 16 amino acids. Germline CDR1 and CDR2: MDHEN and SYDVKM. The CDR3 loop reads CASSLSGGLSNQPQHF. CDR3 DNA sequence: TGTGCCAGCAGTTTATCTGGGGGCTTGAGCAATCAGCCCCAGCATTTT.

This sequence joins TRBV28 and TRBJ1-1; 10 bases fit TRBD1. After removal of 2 bases from V and 7 bases from J, the junction contained 4 bases not matched to a gene. The CDR3 has 14 amino acids. Germline lookup yields CDR1 MDHEN and CDR2 SYDVKM. The CDR3 DNA sequence: TGTGCCAGCAGTTTACCGGACAGGGGGAATGAAGCTTTCTTT. It specifies CASSLPDRGNEAFF. The entire variable domain, with the rest obtained from reference TRBV28 and TRBJ1-1, is as follows: DVKVTQSSRYLVKRTGEKVFLECVQDMDHENMFWYRQDPGLGLRLIYFSYDVKMKEKGDIPEGYSVSREKKERFSLILESASTNQTSMYLCASSLPDRGNEAFFGQGTRLTVV.

This clone was counted a few times. The chain is built from TRBV5-4 and TRBJ1-6, with 7 bases fitting TRBD1. CDR1 is SGHNT, CDR2 YYREEE, per germline (reference sequence). The V gene end was trimmed by 5 bases and the J gene end by 8 bases; junction bases not matched to a gene: 4. The CDR3 is 13 residues long. The DNA of the CDR3 is TGTGCCAGCAGTACCGACAGGGATTCACCCCTCCACTTT. Its protein product is CASSTDRDSPLHF.

The chain uses TRBV7-9 and TRBJ1-4, with 7 nucleotides matching TRBD1. V was clipped by 5 bases and J by 11 bases; unmatched bases: 8. Germline V CDR1 and CDR2: SEHNR, FQNEAQ (reference sequence). CDR3 length equals 13 residues. The CDR3 DNA is TGTGCCAGCAGCGTTGGACAGGAGGAGAAACTGTTTTTT. This gives the protein CASSVGQEEKLFF.

V is TRBV4-1 and J is TRBJ1-4; D uncertain. CDR3 length: 15 residues. Germline V gene sequence: CDR1 MGHRA, CDR2 YSYEKL. V was cut by 4 bases and J by 7 bases, with 16 bases left in between. CDR3 residues: CASSPPRGSGEKLFF. The CDR3 DNA reads as TGCGCCAGCAGCCCGCCCCGGGGAAGTGGTGAAAAACTGTTTTTT.

J is TRBJ2-5 and V is TRBV6-5; D unclear. Looked up from germline, CDR1 is MNHEY and CDR2 is SVGAGI. Deletions cut 4 bases from V and 1 base from J, with 10 bases between. This CDR3 is built from 14 residues. The CDR3 region has the DNA TGTGCCAGCAGTTCAACCTACAGCCAAGAGACCCAGTACTTC. Protein sequence: CASSSTYSQETQYF.

A single count supports this clone. The chain combines TRBV12-3 or TRBV12-4 with TRBJ1-4; D gene ambiguous. V shed 0 bases and J shed 10 bases, with 9 bases lying between them. CDR3 length equals 13 residues. CDR3 in DNA: TGTGCCAGCAGTTTAGCGGAGGGCGGAAAACTGTTTTTT. This translates into CASSLAEGGKLFF.

The V gene is TRBV6-6, the J gene TRBJ2-5; TRBD2 matches 8 bases. V trimming: 7 bases; J trimming: 2 bases; junction bases outside the gene matches: 9. This CDR3 comprises 15 residues. CDR1 is MNHNY, CDR2 SVGAGI, per germline (reference sequence). The CDR3 protein is CASTTGGGPQETQYF. The CDR3 coding sequence is TGTGCCAGCACTACGGGGGGGGGTCCGCAAGAGACCCAGTACTTC.

This chain links TRBV19 with TRBJ1-3; D is undetermined. The CDR3 contains 16 residues. V was cut by 8 bases and J by 0 bases, with 17 bases left in between. Per the germline V gene, CDR1 is LNHDA and CDR2 is SQIVND (reference sequence). This CDR3 reads CASGFWTGPSGNTIYF. CDR3 in DNA: TGTGCCAGTGGATTCTGGACGGGCCCCTCTGGAAACACCATATATTTT.

The chain links TRBV6-1 to TRBJ2-7, with no clear D. The CDR3 extends over 15 amino acids. Germline-derived CDR1 and CDR2 are MNHNS and SASEGT. Trimming took off 3 bases at V and 3 bases at J, with 15 bases between the two ends. The CDR3 bases are TGTGCCAGCAGTGATGTCTTTGGAAGAGACTACGAGCAGTACTTC. It yields the protein CASSDVFGRDYEQYF.

The chain employs TRBV18 and TRBJ1-4, with D perhaps TRBD1 (5 bases). Trimming stripped 5 bases from V and 3 bases from J, with 13 bases between. The CDR3 runs 15 residues. CDR1 and CDR2 (germline): KGHSH, LQKENI. CDR3 sequence (DNA): TGTGCCAGCTCAACGACAGTGGGCTCTAATGAAAAACTGTTTTTT. Translation: CASSTTVGSNEKLFF.

The rearrangement links TRBV7-9 to TRBJ2-3, with 8 bases fitting TRBD2. The V segment lost 5 bases and the J segment 4 bases; nucleotides outside the gene matches: 5. The germline gives CDR1 SEHNR, CDR2 FQNEAQ (reference sequence). The CDR3 is 14 residues long. CDR3 loop: CASSTSGRADTQYF. CDR3 DNA sequence: TGTGCCAGCAGCACCAGCGGGAGAGCAGATACGCAGTATTTT.

This clone was observed a single time. The chain employs TRBV11-2 and TRBJ2-1; D remains unclear. V lost 4 bases to trimming and J lost 6 bases, with 13 bases between them. Germline V gene data show CDR1 as SGHAT and CDR2 as FQNNGV. The CDR3 sequence is 14 residues long. CDR3: CASSSTTPGNEQFF. The DNA of the CDR3 is TGTGCCAGCAGCTCAACGACCCCAGGCAATGAGCAGTTCTTC.

This rearrangement joins TRBV10-1 to TRBJ2-7; 8 bases align to TRBD1. V was pared by 4 bases and J by 3 bases, with 14 bases of the junction left unmatched. The CDR3 has 17 residues. Germline V gives CDR1 WNHNN, CDR2 SYGVQD (reference sequence). The CDR3 here is CASSVRSYVGQGYEQYF. In DNA form, the CDR3 reads TGCGCCAGCAGTGTTCGATCCTACGTAGGACAGGGCTACGAGCAGTACTTC.

This chain joins TRBV19 and TRBJ2-7; TRBD2 matches 13 bases. Unmatched junction bases numbered 6, after V lost 10 bases and J lost 0 bases. The CDR3 totals 15 residues. Germline V gene data show CDR1 as LNHDA and CDR2 as SQIVND (reference sequence). This CDR3 is CATRLAGGDSYEQYF. Written as DNA, the CDR3 is TGTGCCACCCGACTAGCGGGAGGCGACTCCTACGAGCAGTACTTC. Full variable domain (remainder filled in from reference TRBV19 and TRBJ2-7): DGGITQSPKYLFRKEGQNVTLSCEQNLNHDAMYWYRQDPGQGLRLIYYSQIVNDFQKGDIAEGYSVSREKKESFPLTVTSAQKNPTAFYLCATRLAGGDSYEQYFGPGTRLTVT.

This rearrangement joins TRBV29-1 to TRBJ2-7, with 7 positions matching TRBD1. V lost 5 bases, J lost 3 bases, and 16 bases stayed unmatched. The CDR3 has 16 amino acids. Germline V gene lookup returns CDR1 SQVTM and CDR2 ANQGSEA. The CDR3 loop reads CSVIPGGASKFYEQYF. Here the CDR3 DNA reads TGCAGCGTTATTCCAGGGGGTGCAAGTAAATTCTACGAGCAGTACTTC.

This clone was seen a single time. The gene calls are TRBV7-9 and TRBJ2-7; the D gene could be TRBD1 or TRBD2 (6 bases each). This CDR3 contains 18 residues. Germline V gene sequence: CDR1 SEHNR, CDR2 FQNEAQ (reference sequence). V lost 4 bases, J lost 3 bases, and 25 bases lay in between. For the CDR3, the DNA is TGTGCCAGCAGCTCGCCCAGCTCCGAGGGGGGTAGAATCTACGAGCAGTACTTC. This translates into CASSSPSSEGGRIYEQYF.

The chain couples TRBV4-2 to TRBJ2-1; tentatively, D is TRBD2 (5 bases). Germline loops: CDR1 LGHNA, CDR2 YNFKEQ. This CDR3 spans 12 amino acids. V lost 6 bases and J 7 bases, leaving 10 bases between the germline ends. The CDR3 region is CASSQRGNEQFF. The CDR3 DNA sequence: TGTGCCAGCAGTCAAAGAGGGAATGAGCAGTTCTTC.

The chain has TRBV5-6 and TRBJ2-5; tentatively, D is TRBD2 (6 bases). Trimming pared 5 bases from V and 2 bases from J, leaving 13 bases between. The CDR3 is 14 amino acids. Germline loops: CDR1 SGHDT, CDR2 YYEEEE. The CDR3 region is CASSMEGTQETQYF. The CDR3 DNA reads TGTGCCAGCAGTATGGAAGGGACTCAAGAGACCCAGTACTTC.

The rearrangement links TRBV27 to TRBJ1-2; D is undetermined. Germline V gene sequence: CDR1 MNHEY, CDR2 SMNVEV (reference sequence). CDR3 length equals 15 residues. Trimming cost V 2 bases and J 4 bases, with 14 bases left between them. The CDR3 region has the DNA TGTGCCAGCAGTTTAGAAGACGCAGCGCGCTATGGCTACACCTTC. Protein product: CASSLEDAARYGYTF.

The chain uses TRBV4-2 and TRBJ2-1, with 10 positions matching TRBD2. This CDR3 has 16 residues. The V gene's germline CDR1 is LGHNA and CDR2 YNFKEQ. The trim removed 0 bases at V and 9 bases at J, leaving 8 bases unmatched. CDR3 loop: CASSQDKREGRSEQFF. CDR3 in DNA: TGTGCCAGCAGCCAAGATAAGCGGGAGGGCCGTAGTGAGCAGTTCTTC.

This clone was detected only once. This chain uses TRBV10-3 with TRBJ1-1; D gene ambiguous. V lost 7 bases to trimming and J lost 1 base, with 10 bases between them. Germline CDR1 reads ENHRY; CDR2 reads SYGVKD. The CDR3 extends over 13 amino acids. DNA of the CDR3: TGTGCCATCACCCCGACATCGAACACTGAAGCTTTCTTT. Its protein is CAITPTSNTEAFF.

The V call is TRBV7-2, the J call TRBJ1-1; D gene ambiguous. The V end lost 5 bases, the J end lost 3 bases, and 10 bases lay between the germline ends. CDR1 is SGHTA, CDR2 FQGNSA, per germline. The CDR3 has 13 amino acids. This CDR3 is CASSRSLDTEAFF. In DNA, the CDR3 is TGTGCCAGCAGCAGATCATTGGACACTGAAGCTTTCTTT.

The CDR3 reads CASSLSDRGDTEAFF. CDR3 sequence (DNA): TGTGCCAGCAGTCTCTCTGACAGGGGAGACACTGAAGCTTTCTTT. The V call is TRBV6-5, the J call TRBJ1-1; TRBD1 aligns across 8 bases. After removal of 5 bases from V and 3 bases from J, the junction contained 8 bases not matched to a gene. Germline CDR1 is MNHEY and CDR2 is SVGAGI. This CDR3 has 15 amino acids.

The sample holds one count of this clone. CDR3 DNA: TGTGCCAGCAGCCTGGGCCGGGACACTGAAGCTTTCTTT. Its protein is CASSLGRDTEAFF. The chain joins TRBV6-2 or TRBV6-3 to TRBJ1-1; D is ambiguous. CDR3 length: 13 amino acids. V lost 6 bases and J lost 3, with 11 bases in between. The germline gives CDR1 MNHEY, CDR2 SVGEGT.